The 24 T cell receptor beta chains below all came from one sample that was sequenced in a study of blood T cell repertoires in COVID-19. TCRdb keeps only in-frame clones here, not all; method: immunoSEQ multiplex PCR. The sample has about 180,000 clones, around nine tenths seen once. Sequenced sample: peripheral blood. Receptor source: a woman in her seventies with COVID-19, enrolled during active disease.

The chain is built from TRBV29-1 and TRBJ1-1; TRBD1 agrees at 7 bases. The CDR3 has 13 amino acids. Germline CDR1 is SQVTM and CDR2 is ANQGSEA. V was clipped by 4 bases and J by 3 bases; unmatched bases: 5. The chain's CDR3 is CSVVDRVDTEAFF. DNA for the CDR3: TGCAGCGTTGTCGACAGGGTGGACACTGAAGCTTTCTTT.

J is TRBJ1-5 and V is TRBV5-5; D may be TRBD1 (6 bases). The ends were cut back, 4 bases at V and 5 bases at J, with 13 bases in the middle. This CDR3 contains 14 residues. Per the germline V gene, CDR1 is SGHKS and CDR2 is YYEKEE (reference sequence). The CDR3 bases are TGTGCCAGCAGCGGAACAGGGTCTGATCAGCCCCAGCATTTT. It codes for CASSGTGSDQPQHF.

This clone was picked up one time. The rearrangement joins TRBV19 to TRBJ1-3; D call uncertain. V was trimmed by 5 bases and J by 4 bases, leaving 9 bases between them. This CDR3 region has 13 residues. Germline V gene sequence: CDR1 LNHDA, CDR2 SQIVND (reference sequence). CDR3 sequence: CASSSFVGNTIYF. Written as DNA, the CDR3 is TGTGCCAGTAGTTCCTTTGTCGGAAACACCATATATTTT.

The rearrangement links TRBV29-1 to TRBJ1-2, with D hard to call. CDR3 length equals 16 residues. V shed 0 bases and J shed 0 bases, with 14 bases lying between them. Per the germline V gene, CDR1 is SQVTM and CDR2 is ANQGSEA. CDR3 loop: CSVEDYGFGANYGYTF. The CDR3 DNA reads TGCAGCGTTGAAGATTACGGGTTCGGGGCTAACTATGGCTACACCTTC.

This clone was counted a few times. CDR3 sequence reads: CASTGQGASEAFF. The CDR3 nucleotides read TGTGCCAGCACGGGACAGGGGGCGTCTGAAGCTTTCTTT. The chain is built from TRBV6-6 and TRBJ1-1; 12 bases line up with TRBD1. This CDR3 region has 13 residues. Germline V gene sequence: CDR1 MNHNY, CDR2 SVGAGI (reference sequence). The junction had 3 bases not matched to a gene; V was cut back by 7 bases and J by 6 bases.

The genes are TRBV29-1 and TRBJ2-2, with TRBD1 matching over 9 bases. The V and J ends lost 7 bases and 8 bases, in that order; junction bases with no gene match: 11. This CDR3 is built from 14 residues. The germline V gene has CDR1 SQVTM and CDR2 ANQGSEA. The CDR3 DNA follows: TGCAGCGCAACCGGGACAGGGAAATCAGGGGAGCTGTTTTTT. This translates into CSATGTGKSGELFF.

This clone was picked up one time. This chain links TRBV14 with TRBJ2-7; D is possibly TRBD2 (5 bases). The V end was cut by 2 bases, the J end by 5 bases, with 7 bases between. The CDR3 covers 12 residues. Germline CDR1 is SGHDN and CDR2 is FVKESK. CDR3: CASSQWRNEQYF. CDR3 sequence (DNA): TGTGCCAGCAGCCAATGGAGGAACGAGCAGTACTTC. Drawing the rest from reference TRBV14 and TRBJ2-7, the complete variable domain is EAGVTQFPSHSVIEKGQTVTLRCDPISGHDNLYWYRRVMGKEIKFLLHFVKESKQDESGMPNNRFLAERTGGTYSTLKVQPAELEDSGVYFCASSQWRNEQYFGPGTRLTVT.

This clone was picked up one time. In DNA, the CDR3 is TGTGCCAGCAGCTTAGGGGCCCGCACTGAAGCTTTCTTT. This gives the protein CASSLGARTEAFF. The chain couples TRBV7-9 to TRBJ1-1; D is unclear. Trimming shortened V by 1 base and J by 4 bases, and 7 bases separated the two germline ends. Looked up from germline, CDR1 is SEHNR and CDR2 is FQNEAQ (reference sequence). CDR3 size: 13 residues.

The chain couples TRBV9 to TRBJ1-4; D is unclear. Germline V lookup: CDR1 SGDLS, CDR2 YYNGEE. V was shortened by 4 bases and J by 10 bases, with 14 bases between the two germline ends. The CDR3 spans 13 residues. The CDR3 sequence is CASSPRGIGKLFF. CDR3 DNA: TGTGCCAGCAGCCCCCGGGGAATAGGAAAACTGTTTTTT.

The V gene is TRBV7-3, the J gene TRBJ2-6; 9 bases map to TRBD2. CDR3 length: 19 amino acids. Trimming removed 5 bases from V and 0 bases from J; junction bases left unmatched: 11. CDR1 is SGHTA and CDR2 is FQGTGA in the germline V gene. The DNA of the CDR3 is TGTGCCAGCAGCCCATTAGGGCTAGCGGGGCTCTCTGGGGCCAACGTCCTGACTTTC. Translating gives CASSPLGLAGLSGANVLTF.

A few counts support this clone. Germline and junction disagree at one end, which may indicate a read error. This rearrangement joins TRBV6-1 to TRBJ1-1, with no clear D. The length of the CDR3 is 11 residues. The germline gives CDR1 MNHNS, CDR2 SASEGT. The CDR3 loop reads CASSEAPTPFF. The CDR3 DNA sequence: TGTGCCAGCAGCGAAGCCCCTACTCCTTTCTTT.

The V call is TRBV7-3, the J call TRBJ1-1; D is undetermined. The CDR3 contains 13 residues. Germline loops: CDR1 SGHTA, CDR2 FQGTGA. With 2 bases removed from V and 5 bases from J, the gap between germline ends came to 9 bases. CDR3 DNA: TGTGCCAGCAGCTTAGGGTGGGAGACTGAAGCTTTCTTT. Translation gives CASSLGWETEAFF.

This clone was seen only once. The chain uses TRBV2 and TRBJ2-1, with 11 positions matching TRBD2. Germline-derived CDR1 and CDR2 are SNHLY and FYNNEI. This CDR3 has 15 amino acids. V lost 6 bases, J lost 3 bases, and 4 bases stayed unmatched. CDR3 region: CASSLGTSGYNEQFF. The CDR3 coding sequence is TGTGCCAGCAGCCTCGGGACTAGCGGCTACAATGAGCAGTTCTTC.

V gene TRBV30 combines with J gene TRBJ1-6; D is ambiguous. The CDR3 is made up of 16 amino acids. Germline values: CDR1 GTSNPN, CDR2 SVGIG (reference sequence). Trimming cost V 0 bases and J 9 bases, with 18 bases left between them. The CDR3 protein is CAWSVEGIINGSPLHF. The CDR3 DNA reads TGTGCCTGGAGTGTAGAGGGAATTATTAATGGTTCACCCCTCCACTTT. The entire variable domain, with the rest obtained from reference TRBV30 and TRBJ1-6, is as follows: SQTIHQWPATLVQPVGSPLSLECTVEGTSNPNLYWYRQAAGRGLQLLFYSVGIGQISSEVPQNLSASRPQDRQFILSSKKLLLSDSGFYLCAWSVEGIINGSPLHFGNGTRLTVT.

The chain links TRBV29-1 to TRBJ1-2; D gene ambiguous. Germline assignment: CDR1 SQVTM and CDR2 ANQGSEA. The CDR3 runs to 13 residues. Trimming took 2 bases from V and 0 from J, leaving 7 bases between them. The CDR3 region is CSVERSPNYGYTF. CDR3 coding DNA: TGCAGCGTTGAAAGAAGCCCTAACTATGGCTACACCTTC.

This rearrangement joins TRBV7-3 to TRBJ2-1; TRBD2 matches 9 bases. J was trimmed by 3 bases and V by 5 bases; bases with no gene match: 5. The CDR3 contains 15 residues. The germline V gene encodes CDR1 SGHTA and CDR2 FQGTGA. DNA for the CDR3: TGTGCCAGCAGCATCTTAGCGGGGGACTACAATGAGCAGTTCTTC. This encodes CASSILAGDYNEQFF.

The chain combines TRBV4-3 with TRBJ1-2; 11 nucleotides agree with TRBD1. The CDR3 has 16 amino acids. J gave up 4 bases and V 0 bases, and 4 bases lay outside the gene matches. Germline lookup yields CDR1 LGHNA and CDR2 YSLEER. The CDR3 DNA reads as TGCGCCAGCAGCCAAGATCGAGGGACAGGGGGCTATGGCTACACCTTC. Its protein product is CASSQDRGTGGYGYTF.

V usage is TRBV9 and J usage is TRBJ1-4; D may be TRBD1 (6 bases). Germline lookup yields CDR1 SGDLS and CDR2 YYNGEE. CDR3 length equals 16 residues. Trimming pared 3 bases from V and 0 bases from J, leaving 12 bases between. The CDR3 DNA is TGTGCCAGCAGCGAGGACAGCGGGGCAACTAATGAAAAACTGTTTTTT. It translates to CASSEDSGATNEKLFF.

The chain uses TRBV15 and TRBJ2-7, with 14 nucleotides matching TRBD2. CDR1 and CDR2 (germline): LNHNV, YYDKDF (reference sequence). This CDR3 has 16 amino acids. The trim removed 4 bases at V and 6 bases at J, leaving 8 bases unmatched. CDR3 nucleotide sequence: TGTGCCACCAGCAAAGGGACTAGCGGGAGACTAGGCGAGCAGTACTTC. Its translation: CATSKGTSGRLGEQYF.

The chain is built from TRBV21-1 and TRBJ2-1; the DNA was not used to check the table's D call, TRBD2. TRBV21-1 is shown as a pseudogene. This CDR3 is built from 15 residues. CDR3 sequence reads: CASSPSGRVRNEQFF. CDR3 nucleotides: TGTGCCAGCAGCCCTAGCGGGAGGGTAAGGAATGAGCAGTTCTTC.

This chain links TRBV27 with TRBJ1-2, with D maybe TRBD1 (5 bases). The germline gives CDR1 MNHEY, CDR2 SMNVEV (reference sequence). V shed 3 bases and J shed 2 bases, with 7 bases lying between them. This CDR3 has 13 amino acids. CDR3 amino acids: CASSFTGNYGYTF. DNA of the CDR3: TGTGCCAGCAGTTTCACAGGCAACTATGGCTACACCTTC.

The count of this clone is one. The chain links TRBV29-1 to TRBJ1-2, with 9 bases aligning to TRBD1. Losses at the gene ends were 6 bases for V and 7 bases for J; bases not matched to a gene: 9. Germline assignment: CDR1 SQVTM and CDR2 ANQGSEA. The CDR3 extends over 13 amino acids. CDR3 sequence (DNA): TGCAGCGTGCAACCACAGGGGGCCGGTGGCTACACCTTC. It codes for CSVQPQGAGGYTF.

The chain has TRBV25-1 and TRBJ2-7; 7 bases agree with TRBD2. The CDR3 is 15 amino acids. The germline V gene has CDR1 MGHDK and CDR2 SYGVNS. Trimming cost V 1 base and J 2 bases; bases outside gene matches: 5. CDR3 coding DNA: TGTGCCAGCAGTGAATGGAGGACTAGACCCTACGAGCAGTACTTC. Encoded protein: CASSEWRTRPYEQYF.

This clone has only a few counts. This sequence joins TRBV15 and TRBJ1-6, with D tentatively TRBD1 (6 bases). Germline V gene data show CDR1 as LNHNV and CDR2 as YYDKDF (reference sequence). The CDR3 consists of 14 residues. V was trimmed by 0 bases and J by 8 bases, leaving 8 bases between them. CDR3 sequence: CATSRDRGDSPLHF. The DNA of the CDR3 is TGTGCCACCAGCAGAGACAGGGGTGATTCACCCCTCCACTTT.